This is a list of T cell receptor beta chains from one sample in a study of cytomegalovirus exposure and HLA in healthy donors. Some clones are missing from TCRdb's copy, which holds only in-frame ones; the method was immunoSEQ multiplex PCR. This table has under 200,000 clones, 95% to 96% appearing once. Material for sequencing was PBMCs. These receptors were taken from a woman aged 18-29 years in good health and CMV-seronegative. The CDR3 runs from the conserved cysteine through the conserved F or W. The D gene is left open where the match is weak.

d_gene,j_gene,v_gene,CDR3aa,CDR3nt
TRBD1,TRBJ1-1,TRBV6-5,CASSAGTGGLFGAFF,TGTGCCAGCAGTGCCGGGACAGGGGGCTTGTTTGGAGCTTTCTTT
-,TRBJ1-4,TRBV5-6,CASSTRRSGNEKLFF,TGTGCCAGCAGCACCCGGAGATCAGGGAATGAAAAACTGTTTTTT
TRBD1,TRBJ2-3,TRBV9,CASSGDRTSTDTQYF,TGTGCCAGCAGCGGGGACAGGACTAGCACAGATACGCAGTATTTT
TRBD1,TRBJ1-2,TRBV7-8,CASGQGPYGYTF,TGTGCCAGCGGACAGGGGCCCTATGGCTACACCTTC
-,TRBJ2-2,TRBV5-6,CASSLFARYTGELFF,TGTGCCAGCAGCTTATTTGCGCGGTACACCGGGGAGCTGTTTTTT
TRBD1,TRBJ1-6,TRBV10-3,CAISDDRVGSPLHF,TGTGCCATCAGTGATGACAGGGTAGGTTCACCCCTCCACTTT
-,TRBJ1-6,TRBV4-3,CASSQDFSSYNSPLHF,TGCGCCAGCAGCCAAGATTTTAGCTCCTATAATTCACCCCTCCACTTT
-,TRBJ1-2,TRBV7-2,CASSLVVTGNGYTF,TGTGCCAGCAGCTTAGTTGTTACAGGGAATGGCTACACCTTC
TRBD1,TRBJ1-4,TRBV7-2,CASSPLQRVGTGLEKLFF,TGTGCCAGCAGCCCCCTACAAAGGGTGGGGACAGGGCTCGAAAAACTGTTTTTT
-,TRBJ1-2,TRBV5-1,CASSWASGKDDGYTF,TGCGCCAGCAGTTGGGCATCAGGTAAAGATGATGGCTACACCTTC
-,TRBJ1-4,TRBV6-5,CASSYGRQGQIKLFF,TGTGCCAGCAGTTACGGTCGTCAGGGTCAGATCAAACTGTTTTTT
-,TRBJ2-3,TRBV4-1,CASSQAQGFSADTQYF,TGCGCCAGCAGCCAAGCACAGGGATTTTCGGCGGATACGCAGTATTTT
TRBD1,TRBJ2-2,TRBV6-5,CASIDRGHTGELFF,TGTGCCAGCATTGACAGGGGGCATACCGGGGAGCTGTTTTTT